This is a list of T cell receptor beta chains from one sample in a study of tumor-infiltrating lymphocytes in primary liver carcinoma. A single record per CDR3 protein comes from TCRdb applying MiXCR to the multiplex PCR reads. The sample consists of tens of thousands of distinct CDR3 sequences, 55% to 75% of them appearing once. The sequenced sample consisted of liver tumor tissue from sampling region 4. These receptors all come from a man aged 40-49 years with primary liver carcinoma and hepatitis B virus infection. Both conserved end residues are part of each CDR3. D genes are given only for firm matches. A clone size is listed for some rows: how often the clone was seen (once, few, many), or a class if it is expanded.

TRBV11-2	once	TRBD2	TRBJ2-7	CASSLGASGAYERYF	TGTGCCAGCAGCTTAGGTGCTAGCGGGGCCTACGAGCGGTACTTC
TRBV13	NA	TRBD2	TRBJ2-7	CASSAPGLAGRSSYEQYF	TGCGCCAGCAGCGCCCCGGGACTAGCGGGCCGTAGCTCCTACGAGCAGTACTTC
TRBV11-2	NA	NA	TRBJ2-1	CVSIPAPSSCNEQFF	TGTGTCAGCATCCCAGCCCCGAGCTCCTGTAATGAGCAGTTCTTC
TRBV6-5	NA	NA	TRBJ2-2	CVSSATLEVTGELFF	TGTGTCAGCAGTGCTACTCTAGAGGTCACAGGGGAGCTGTTTTTT
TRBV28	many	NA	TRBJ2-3	CASSTTSTDTQYF	TGTGCCAGCAGTACAACTAGCACAGATACGCAGTATTTT
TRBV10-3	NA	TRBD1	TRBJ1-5	CAISSGQGSRPQHF	TGTGCCATCAGCTCGGGACAGGGGAGTCGTCCCCAGCATTTT
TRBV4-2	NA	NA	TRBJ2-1	CASSRGLELLGNERFF	TGTGCCAGCAGCCGAGGACTGGAATTGTTGGGCAATGAGCGGTTCTTC
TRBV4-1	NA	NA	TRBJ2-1	CTSSQGNYNNEQFF	TGCACCAGTAGCCAAGGCAACTATAACAATGAGCAGTTCTTC
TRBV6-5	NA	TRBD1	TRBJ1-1	CASSRDDKGAEAFF	TGTGCCAGCAGCCGGGATGACAAGGGGGCCGAAGCTTTCTTT
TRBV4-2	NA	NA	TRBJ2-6	CVSSQTGSGANVLTF	TGTGTCAGCAGCCAGACAGGATCTGGGGCAAACGTCCTGACTTTC
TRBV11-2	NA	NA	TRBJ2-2	CASSFDRGRVGTGELFF	TGTGCCAGCAGCTTTGATCGGGGTAGGGTCGGCACCGGGGAGCTATTTTTT
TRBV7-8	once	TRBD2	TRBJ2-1	CSSSLNAGGQSNNEQFF	TGTTCCAGCAGCTTAAATGCGGGGGGCCAGTCCAACAATGAGCAGTTCTTC
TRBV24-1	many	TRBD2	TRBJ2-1	CATSERGSLNNEQFF	TGTGCCACCAGTGAGCGCGGGAGCCTAAACAATGAGCAGTTCTTC
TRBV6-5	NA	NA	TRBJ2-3	CASRVDYGADTQYF	TGTGCCAGCAGGGTCGACTACGGTGCGGATACGCAGTATTTT
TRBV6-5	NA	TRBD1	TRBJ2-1	CASSKQGNPYNEQFF	TGTGCCAGCAGCAAACAGGGGAACCCCTACAATGAGCAGTTCTTC
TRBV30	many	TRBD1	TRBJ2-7	CAWSVLQGPYEQYF	TGTGCCTGGAGTGTACTACAGGGGCCCTACGAGCAGTACTTC
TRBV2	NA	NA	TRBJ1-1	CASGREPMNTEAFF	TGTGCCAGCGGCCGGGAACCCATGAACACTGAAGCTTTCTTT
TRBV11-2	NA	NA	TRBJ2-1	CAAGGDQPSYNEQFF	TGTGCCGCCGGGGGAGACCAGCCATCCTACAATGAGCAGTTCTTC
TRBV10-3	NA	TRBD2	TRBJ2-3	CAISSSSRTSGRDTQYF	TGTGCCATCAGTAGTTCTTCCAGGACTAGCGGGAGAGATACGCAGTATTTT
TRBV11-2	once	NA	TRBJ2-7	CASGQYSGGGYGQYF	TGTGCCAGCGGCCAGTATTCGGGAGGGGGCTACGGGCAGTACTTC
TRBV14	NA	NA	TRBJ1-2	CASSQVVCDYGYTF	TGTGCCAGCAGCCAAGTCGTGTGTGACTATGGCTACACCTTC
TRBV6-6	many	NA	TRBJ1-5	CASRPGTDSNQPQHF	TGTGCCAGCAGACCCGGGACGGATAGCAATCAGCCCCAGCATTTT
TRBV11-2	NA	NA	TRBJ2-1	CACSPGYNEQLF	TGTGCCTGCAGCCCGGGGTACAATGAGCAGCTCTTC
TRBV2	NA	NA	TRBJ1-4	CAGSSTGPLCEKLFF	TGTGCCGGCAGTTCCACAGGGCCCCTATGCGAAAAACTGTTTTTT